One sample yielded the 5 T cell receptor beta chains listed below, sequenced in a study of blood T cell repertoires in COVID-19. This table comes from immunoSEQ multiplex PCR, and its TCRdb copy is limited to in-frame clones, with some not included. The table has approximately 210,000 clones, 82% seen once. The sequenced material came from PBMCs or T cells enriched from blood (not recorded which). Receptors were obtained from a woman aged 60-70 years who had recovered from COVID-19.

V usage is TRBV27 and J usage is TRBJ1-6, with unresolved D. Per germline, CDR1 MNHEY and CDR2 SMNVEV (reference sequence). The length of the CDR3 is 14 residues. Deletions cut 7 bases from V and 7 bases from J, with 14 bases between. The CDR3 loop reads CASKGKGGNSPLHF. The CDR3 nucleotides read TGTGCCAGCAAGGGAAAGGGCGGGAATTCACCCCTCCACTTT.

CDR3 protein: CSVKPGLYTGELFF. The CDR3 coding sequence is TGCAGCGTCAAACCGGGACTTTATACCGGGGAGCTGTTTTTT. V is TRBV29-1 and J is TRBJ2-2; D may be TRBD2 (6 bases). Germline CDR1 reads SQVTM; CDR2 reads ANQGSEA. The CDR3 consists of 14 residues. The V end was cut by 6 bases, the J end by 5 bases, with 16 bases between.

This rearrangement joins TRBV6-1 to TRBJ1-2, with D possibly matching TRBD1 (6 bases). Trimming shortened V by 3 bases and J by 1 base, and 12 bases separated the two germline ends. CDR1 MNHNS and CDR2 SASEGT come from the germline V gene. The CDR3 length is 15 residues. For the CDR3, the DNA is TGTGCCAGCAGTGAGAACAGGGACCTTAACTATGGCTACACCTTC. Translation gives CASSENRDLNYGYTF.

This rearrangement joins TRBV19 to TRBJ1-1; maybe TRBD1 (6 bases). Germline CDR1 is LNHDA and CDR2 is SQIVND (reference sequence). The V end was cut by 2 bases, the J end by 6 bases, with 22 bases between. The CDR3 is made up of 17 amino acids. CDR3 amino acids: CASSITQGNPLMAEAFF. The CDR3 DNA reads as TGTGCCAGTAGTATAACTCAGGGGAACCCGTTGATGGCTGAAGCTTTCTTT.

J is TRBJ1-2 and V is TRBV30; 10 bases line up with TRBD1. The CDR3 covers 14 residues. V lost 2 bases, J lost 5 bases, and 5 bases stayed unmatched. Looked up from germline, CDR1 is GTSNPN and CDR2 is SVGIG (reference sequence). CDR3 bases: TGTGCCTGGAGTTTGACAGGGGGCGGGTATGGCTACACCTTC. Protein sequence: CAWSLTGGGYGYTF. The full variable domain, in which reference TRBV30 and TRBJ1-2 provide the parts outside the CDR3, is SQTIHQWPATLVQPVGSPLSLECTVEGTSNPNLYWYRQAAGRGLQLLFYSVGIGQISSEVPQNLSASRPQDRQFILSSKKLLLSDSGFYLCAWSLTGGGYGYTFGSGTRLTVV.